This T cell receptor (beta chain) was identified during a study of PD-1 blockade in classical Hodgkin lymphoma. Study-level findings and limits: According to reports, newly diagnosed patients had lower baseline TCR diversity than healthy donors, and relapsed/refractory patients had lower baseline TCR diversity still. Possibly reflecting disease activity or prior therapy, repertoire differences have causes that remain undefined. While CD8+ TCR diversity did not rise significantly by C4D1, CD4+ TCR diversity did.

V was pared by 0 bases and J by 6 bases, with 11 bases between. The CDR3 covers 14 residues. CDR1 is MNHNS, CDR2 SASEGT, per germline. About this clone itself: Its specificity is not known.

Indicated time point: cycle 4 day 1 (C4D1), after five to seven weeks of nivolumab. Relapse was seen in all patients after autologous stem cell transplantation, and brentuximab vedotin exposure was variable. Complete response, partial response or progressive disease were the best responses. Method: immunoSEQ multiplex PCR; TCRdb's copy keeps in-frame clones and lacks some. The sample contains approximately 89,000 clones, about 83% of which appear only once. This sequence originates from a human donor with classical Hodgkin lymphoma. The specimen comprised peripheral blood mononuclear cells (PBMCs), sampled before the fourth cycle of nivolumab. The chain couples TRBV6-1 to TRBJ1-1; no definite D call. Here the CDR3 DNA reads TGTGCCAGCAGTGAAGCGGAAAGCCGCGCTGAAGCTTTCTTT. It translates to CASSEAESRAEAFF.